This passage covers 3 T cell receptor beta chains from one sample sequenced in a study of blood T cell repertoires in COVID-19 (dated by TCRdb to the early 2020s). Libraries were prepared through the immunoSEQ multiplex PCR assay. The table was pulled from immuneACCESS by TCRdb, which kept in-frame rearrangements only. Such tables lose some clones; where checked, under half of the loss comes from unresolved V genes, and the rest has no known cause. Counted in this sample were around 150,000 clones; 80% to 90% of them appeared once. Together, the top ten hold about 6.8% of the sample. What was sequenced was peripheral blood. The receptor source for this set is a woman aged 45-65 years in a cohort sampled during active or convalescent COVID-19.

This chain uses TRBV12-3 or TRBV12-4 with TRBJ2-1; a possible D gene is TRBD2 (6 bases). The V gene lost 6 bases and the J gene lost 9 bases, with 12 bases spanning the gap. This CDR3 has 12 amino acids. CDR3 in DNA: TGTGCCAGCAGGCGTCAGGGAGGTGAGCAGTTCTTC. Protein sequence: CASRRQGGEQFF.

The rearrangement uses TRBV6-5 and TRBJ2-5; no firm D call. The CDR3 length is 13 residues. From germline, CDR1 is MNHEY and CDR2 SVGAGI. V lost 6 bases to trimming and J lost 5 bases, with 13 bases between them. The CDR3 DNA reads as TGTGCCAGCAGCGGCGGTTTCGGGGAGACCCAGTACTTC. Protein product: CASSGGFGETQYF.

The chain uses TRBV21-1 and TRBJ2-1; TRBD2 was called by the table and not checked on the DNA. TRBV21-1 represents a pseudogene. This CDR3 spans 17 amino acids. CDR3 sequence (DNA): TGTGCCAGCAGCAAGAGGACTAGCGGGTCACACGGGGGTGAGCAGTTCTTC. It yields the protein CASSKRTSGSHGGEQFF.